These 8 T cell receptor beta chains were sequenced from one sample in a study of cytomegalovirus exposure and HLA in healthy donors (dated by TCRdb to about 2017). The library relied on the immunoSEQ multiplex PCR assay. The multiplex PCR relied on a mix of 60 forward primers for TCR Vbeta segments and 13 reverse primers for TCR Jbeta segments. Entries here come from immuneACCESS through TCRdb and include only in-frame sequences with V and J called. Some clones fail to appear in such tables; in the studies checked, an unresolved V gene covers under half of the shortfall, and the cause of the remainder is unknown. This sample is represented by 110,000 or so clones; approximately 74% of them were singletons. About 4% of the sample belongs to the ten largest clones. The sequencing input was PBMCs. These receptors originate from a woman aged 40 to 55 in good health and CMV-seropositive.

CDR3 region: CASSMDLGNTEAFF. The CDR3 nucleotides are TGCGCCAGCAGCATGGACCTCGGGAACACTGAAGCTTTCTTT. This chain links TRBV5-1 with TRBJ1-1, with unresolved D. The V and J ends lost 4 bases and 1 base respectively, with 11 bases between them. The CDR3 spans 14 residues. Germline V gives CDR1 SGHRS, CDR2 YFSETQ. Complete variable domain (other parts from reference TRBV5-1 and TRBJ1-1): KAGVTQTPRYLIKTRGQQVTLSCSPISGHRSVSWYQQTPGQGLQFLFEYFSETQRNKGNFPGRFSGRQFSNSRSEMNVSTLELGDSALYLCASSMDLGNTEAFFGQGTRLTVV.

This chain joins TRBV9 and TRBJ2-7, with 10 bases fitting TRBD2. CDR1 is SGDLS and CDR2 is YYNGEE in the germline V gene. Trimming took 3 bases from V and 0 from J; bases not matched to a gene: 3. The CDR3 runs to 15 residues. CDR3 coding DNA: TGTGCCAGCAGCGGTAGCGGGGGGAGCTCCTACGAGCAGTACTTC. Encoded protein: CASSGSGGSSYEQYF.

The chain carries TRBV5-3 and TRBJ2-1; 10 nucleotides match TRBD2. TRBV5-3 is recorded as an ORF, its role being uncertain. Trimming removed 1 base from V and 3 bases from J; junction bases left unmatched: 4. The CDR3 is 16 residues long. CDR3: CARSLSGTSDYNEQFF. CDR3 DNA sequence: TGTGCCAGAAGCTTGTCCGGGACTAGCGACTACAATGAGCAGTTCTTC.

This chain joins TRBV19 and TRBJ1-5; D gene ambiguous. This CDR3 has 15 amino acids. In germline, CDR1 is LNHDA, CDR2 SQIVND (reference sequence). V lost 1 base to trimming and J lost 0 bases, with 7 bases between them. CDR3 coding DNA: TGTGCCAGTAGTATAGTCTCCAGTAGCAATCAGCCCCAGCATTTT. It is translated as CASSIVSSSNQPQHF.

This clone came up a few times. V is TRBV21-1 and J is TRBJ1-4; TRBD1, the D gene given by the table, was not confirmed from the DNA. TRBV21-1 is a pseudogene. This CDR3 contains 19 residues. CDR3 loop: CASSKDDPGGGEGYEKLFF. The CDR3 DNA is TGTGCCAGCAGCAAAGACGACCCAGGGGGCGGTGAAGGCTACGAAAAACTGTTTTTT.

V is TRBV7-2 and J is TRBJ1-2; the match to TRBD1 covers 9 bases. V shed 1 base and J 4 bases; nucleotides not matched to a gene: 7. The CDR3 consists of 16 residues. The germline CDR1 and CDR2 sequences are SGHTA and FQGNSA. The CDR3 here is CASSLGGTGKVYGYTF. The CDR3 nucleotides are TGTGCCAGCAGCTTAGGTGGGACAGGGAAAGTCTATGGCTACACCTTC.

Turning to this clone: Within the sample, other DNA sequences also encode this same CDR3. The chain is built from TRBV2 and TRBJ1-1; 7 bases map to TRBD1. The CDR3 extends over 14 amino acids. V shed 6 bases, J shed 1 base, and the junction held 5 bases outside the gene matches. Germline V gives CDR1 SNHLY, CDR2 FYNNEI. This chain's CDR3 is CASRYRGGNTEAFF. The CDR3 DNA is TGTGCCAGCAGATACAGGGGAGGGAACACTGAAGCTTTCTTT.

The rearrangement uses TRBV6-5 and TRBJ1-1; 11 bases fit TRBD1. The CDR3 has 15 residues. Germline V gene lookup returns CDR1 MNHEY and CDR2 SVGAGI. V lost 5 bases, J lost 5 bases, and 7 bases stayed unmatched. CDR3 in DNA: TGTGCCAGCAGTCACGGACAGGGGGCGCGGACTGAAGCTTTCTTT. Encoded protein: CASSHGQGARTEAFF.